This note documents a single T cell receptor (beta chain) sequence. What it binds is unknown. The study made its TRB cDNA libraries by 5' RACE, adding UMI labels. From its re-call of the 5' RACE reads, TCRdb lists each CDR3 protein once, without DNA. The repertoire table contains around 160,000 distinct CDR3 sequences. This sample was included in a study of CXCR3-negative and CXCR3-positive naive CD8 T cells. Overall study context: Per-library TRB read counts averaged about 1.5 +/- 0.3 million, adding up to around 140 million in total. Study-level results: For CXCR3-positive naive cells, TRB CDR3s were more hydrophobic than those of CXCR3-negative naive cells. Because surface CD5 did not distinguish the naive subsets, TCR strength was inferred from TRB CDR3 properties.

Sample: naive CXCR3+ CD8+ T cells from blood. Subset noted: CD45RO-CCR7+CD27+CD95- naive CD8+ T cells expressing CXCR3 (TNR3+). This clonotype was obtained from a human donor in good health. Some clones in this sample may be carry-over from other donors' samples.

CDR3 sequence reads: CASSYSSASTYNEQFF. The gene calls are TRBV6-2 or TRBV6-3 and TRBJ2-1; TCRdb names TRBD2, which stays unverified in the absence of DNA. CDR1 MNHEY and CDR2 SVGEGT come from the germline V gene. There are 16 residues in the CDR3.